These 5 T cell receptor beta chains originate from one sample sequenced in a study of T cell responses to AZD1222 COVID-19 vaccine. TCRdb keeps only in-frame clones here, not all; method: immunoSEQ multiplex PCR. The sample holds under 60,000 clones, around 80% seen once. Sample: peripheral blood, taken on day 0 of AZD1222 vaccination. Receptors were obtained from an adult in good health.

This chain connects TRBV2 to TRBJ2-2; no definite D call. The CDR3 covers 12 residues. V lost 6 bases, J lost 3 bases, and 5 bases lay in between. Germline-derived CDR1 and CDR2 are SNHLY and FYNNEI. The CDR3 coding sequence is TGTGCCAGCAGAATGGACACCGGGGAGCTGTTTTTT. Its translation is CASRMDTGELFF.

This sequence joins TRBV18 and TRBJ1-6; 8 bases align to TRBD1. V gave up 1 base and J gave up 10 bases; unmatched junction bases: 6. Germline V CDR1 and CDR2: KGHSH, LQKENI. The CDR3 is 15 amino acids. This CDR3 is CASSPLGQGNSPLHF. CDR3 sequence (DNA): TGTGCCAGCTCACCACTTGGACAGGGTAACTCACCCCTCCACTTT.

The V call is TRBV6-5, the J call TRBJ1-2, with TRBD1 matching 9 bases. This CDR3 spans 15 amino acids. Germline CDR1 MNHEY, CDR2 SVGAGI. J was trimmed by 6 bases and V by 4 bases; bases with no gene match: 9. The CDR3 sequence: CASSFPGTGSDGYTF. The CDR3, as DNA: TGTGCCAGCAGTTTCCCCGGGACAGGGTCGGATGGCTACACCTTC.

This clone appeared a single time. Written as DNA, the CDR3 is TGCGCCAGCATGAGCCCGGGTGGGGGATTAACCTCTGGGGCCAACGTCCTGACTTTC. Translated: CASMSPGGGLTSGANVLTF. The chain combines TRBV5-1 with TRBJ2-6; D is perhaps TRBD1 or TRBD2 (5 bases each). Germline lookup yields CDR1 SGHRS and CDR2 YFSETQ. This CDR3 region has 19 residues. Trimming took 6 bases from V and 0 from J, leaving 22 bases between them.

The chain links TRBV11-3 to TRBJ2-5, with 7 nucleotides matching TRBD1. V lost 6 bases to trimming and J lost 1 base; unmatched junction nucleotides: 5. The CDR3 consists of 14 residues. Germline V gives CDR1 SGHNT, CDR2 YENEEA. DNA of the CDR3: TGTGCCAGCAGTTCGGGACAGCTCCAAGAGACCCAGTACTTC. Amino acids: CASSSGQLQETQYF.